This T cell receptor beta chain came from a study of T-cell memory formation after mild COVID-19. Study-wide context: TCR clusters largely stayed donor specific.

Study-wide results and limits: Mostly located in CM and EM were contracting CD4+ clones, with contracting CD8+ clones located in EMRA. Clones that contracted from day 15 to 85 had balanced CD4/CD8; later expanders were CD4+ biased. Prior to infection, memory already included some responding clones, suggesting cross-reactive memory joined.

This clonotype showed up many times. Antigen unknown. TCRdb independently ran MiXCR on the 5' RACE reads; one entry per CDR3 protein. This sample yields roughly 52,000 distinct CDR3 sequences, of which 7.3% are seen a single time; approximately 1.4% belongs to the top ten. From germline, CDR1 is SEHNR and CDR2 FQNEAQ (reference sequence). Trimming left V 3 bases short and J 3 bases short, with 8 bases between. The CDR3 has 13 residues. Sequenced sample: PBMCs or a T cell subset sorted from them (not recorded which). The chain recombines TRBV7-9 with TRBJ1-1; D unresolved. The receptor was isolated from a man aged 18 to 29 who had mild COVID-19 (a few samples of this study predate the infection). Cell type and time point are not known. The CDR3 region is CASSFGQYTEAFF. CDR3 bases: TGTGCCAGCAGCTTCGGCCAGTACACTGAAGCTTTCTTT.